Below are 23 T cell receptor beta chains sequenced from a single sample in a study of CD8+CD57+ T cells in acquired aplastic anemia. Genomic DNA, serving as template, underwent TCR beta VDJ and CDR3 profiling. Each CDR3 protein gets one entry after TCRdb re-called the reads with MiXCR. The data show hundreds of thousands of distinct CDR3 sequences, with 55% to 70% seen just once and under 4.5% held by the top ten. The sequenced material came from sorted CD4+, CD8+, or CD8+CD57+ T cells (not recorded which) from PBMCs. The receptors were gathered from a human donor in good health, serving as a control.

The rearrangement links TRBV5-5 to TRBJ2-7; D gene unclear. Germline values: CDR1 SGHKS, CDR2 YYEKEE (reference sequence). The CDR3 has 13 amino acids. V lost 0 bases and J 6 bases, leaving 10 bases between the germline ends. The CDR3 here is CASSLARAGEQYF. The CDR3 DNA follows: TGTGCCAGCAGCTTGGCTAGGGCTGGCGAGCAGTACTTC.

This clonotype was found many times. The J gene is TRBJ1-6, the V gene TRBV12-3 or TRBV12-4; D unresolved. This CDR3 contains 12 residues. V shed 0 bases and J shed 13 bases, with 7 bases lying between them. CDR3 bases: TGTGCCAGCAGTTTAGCCACTGCCCCCCTCCACTTT. It is translated as CASSLATAPLHF.

This clonotype was found many times. The V call is TRBV7-9, the J call TRBJ2-5, with D possibly being TRBD1 (6 bases). The germline V and J ends were trimmed by 5 bases and 1 base, with 8 bases remaining between them. Germline V gene sequence: CDR1 SEHNR, CDR2 FQNEAQ (reference sequence). The CDR3 has 13 amino acids. The CDR3 DNA follows: TGTGCCAGCAGCAGGGACATCCAAGAGACCCAGTACTTC. Encoded protein: CASSRDIQETQYF. Complete variable domain (other parts from reference TRBV7-9 and TRBJ2-5): DTGVSQNPRHKITKRGQNVTFRCDPISEHNRLYWYRQTLGQGPEFLTYFQNEAQLEKSRLLSDRFSAERPKGSFSTLEIQRTEQGDSAMYLCASSRDIQETQYFGPGTRLLVL.

The chain carries TRBV20-1 and TRBJ2-7, with 9 bases fitting TRBD1. Looked up from germline, CDR1 is DFQATT and CDR2 is SNEGSKA (reference sequence). The length of the CDR3 is 15 residues. The CDR3 DNA reads TGCAGCTTTCCGGGACAGGGAGGACAATCCTACGAGCAGTACTTC. It is translated as CSFPGQGGQSYEQYF.

A word on this clonotype: The junction departs from the called germline gene at one end, perhaps through a read error. The rearrangement joins TRBV7-2 to TRBJ1-2; D might be TRBD1 (6 bases). Looked up from germline, CDR1 is SGHTA and CDR2 is FQGNSA. The CDR3 is made up of 16 amino acids. CDR3 bases: TGTGCCAGCCGCTTGGTTGGGGGCCAGGGAGCCTATGGCTACACCTTC. Protein: CASRLVGGQGAYGYTF.

As regards this clonotype: Because the CDR3 is missing its conserved closing phenylalanine or tryptophan, this is likely a read error. The chain is built from TRBV15 and TRBJ2-7, with no clear D. The CDR3 runs to 13 residues. Trimming cost V 3 bases and J 9 bases, with 15 bases left between them. CDR1 LNHNV and CDR2 YYDKDF come from the germline V gene (reference sequence). The CDR3 bases are TGTGCCACCAGCAGCCCCGAGCTTGGCGGGCAGTACTAC. Its protein product is CATSSPELGGQYY.

A remark on this clonotype: A much larger clone differs by one base, so this may be a read error. The rearrangement uses TRBV6-2 or TRBV6-3 and TRBJ2-5; TRBD2 is a possible D gene (6 bases). The CDR3 extends over 14 amino acids. Germline V lookup: CDR1 MNHEY, CDR2 SVGEGT. Here the CDR3 DNA reads TGTGCCAGCAGTTTCACGCTGGTCCGGGAGACCCGGTACTTC. This gives the protein CASSFTLVRETRYF.

This clonotype was counted between two and nine times. This is likely a read error, given that the CDR3 carries no conserved phenylalanine or tryptophan at its end. The DNA for the CDR3 is TGTGCCACCAAAGGGAGGGGAGAGAGGACCGGGGAGCTGTTTCTT. It encodes CATKGRGERTGELFL. V and J are TRBV5-6 and TRBJ2-2; 7 nucleotides match TRBD2. This CDR3 is built from 15 residues. Germline V gives CDR1 SGHDT, CDR2 YYEEEE. V was clipped by 9 bases and J by 5 bases; unmatched bases: 13.

At least ten counts were recorded for this clonotype. This chain joins TRBV27 and TRBJ1-2; 8 bases line up with TRBD1. With V trimmed by 2 bases and J by 8 bases, 4 bases remained unmatched. Germline V lookup: CDR1 MNHEY, CDR2 SMNVEV (reference sequence). This CDR3 is built from 13 residues. The CDR3 loop reads CASSLQGARGYTF. CDR3 coding DNA: TGTGCCAGCAGTTTACAGGGGGCGCGCGGCTACACCTTC.

The rearrangement uses TRBV5-1 and TRBJ2-1; TRBD1 aligns across 10 bases. The germline gives CDR1 SGHRS, CDR2 YFSETQ. V lost 0 bases to trimming and J lost 6 bases; unmatched junction nucleotides: 3. This CDR3 has 15 residues. CDR3 loop: CASSLVGQGSNEQFF. The CDR3 DNA follows: TGCGCCAGCAGCTTGGTGGGACAGGGGAGCAATGAGCAGTTCTTC.

Concerning this clonotype itself: Likely a read error: the CDR3 ends without its conserved phenylalanine or tryptophan. The DNA is omitted, as the CDR3 cannot be located on it reliably, and the CDR3 follows TCRdb's listing. The V call is TRBV7-9, the J call TRBJ2-3; the table's D call of TRBD1 was not tested on the DNA. With termini counted, the CDR3 has 13 amino acids. CDR1 is SEHNR and CDR2 is FQNEAQ in the germline V gene (reference sequence). CDR3 in amino acids: CASSLPGQGRQPL.

About this clonotype itself: A read error may produce the germline difference seen at one junction end. The chain employs TRBV20-1 and TRBJ2-7; the match to TRBD2 covers 14 bases. The CDR3 consists of 14 residues. Germline lookup yields CDR1 DFQATT and CDR2 SNEGSKA (reference sequence). CDR3 sequence reads: CGAMTSGGAYEQYF. Written as DNA, the CDR3 is TGCGGTGCTATGACTAGCGGGGGGGCCTACGAGCAGTACTTC.

This chain connects TRBV9 to TRBJ2-3, with D tentatively TRBD1 or TRBD2 (6 bases each). V lost 4 bases to trimming and J lost 10 bases, with 25 bases between them. The CDR3 runs 16 residues. Per the germline V gene, CDR1 is SGDLS and CDR2 is YYNGEE. In DNA form, the CDR3 reads TGTGCCAGCAGCATGTCGACGGGGGACACTGAAGCTTCGCAGTATTTT. Translating it yields CASSMSTGDTEASQYF.

Details on this clonotype: Given a much more abundant clone one base away, this may be a read error. In DNA form, the CDR3 reads TGTGCCAGCAGTGACCCGGACAGTTCCCACGTGAACACTGAAGCTTTCTTT. Translation: CASSDPDSSHVNTEAFF. The chain carries TRBV12-3 or TRBV12-4 and TRBJ1-1; tentatively, D is TRBD1 (6 bases). V shed 5 bases and J shed 0 bases, with 19 bases lying between them. The CDR3 sequence is 17 residues long.

As regards this clonotype: The junction shows a germline mismatch at one end, possibly a read error. The chain combines TRBV19 with TRBJ2-5; no reliable D call. This CDR3 is built from 16 residues. Germline V gene data show CDR1 as LNHDA and CDR2 as SQIVND (reference sequence). As DNA, the CDR3 is TGCGCCAGTAGTGTTCGGGCAGTCCGCACCTCGGAGACCCAGTACTTC. Protein sequence: CASSVRAVRTSETQYF. The complete variable domain, with remaining parts taken from reference TRBV19 and TRBJ2-5, reads DGGITQSPKYLFRKEGQNVTLSCEQNLNHDAMYWYRQDPGQGLRLIYYSQIVNDFQKGDIAEGYSVSREKKESFPLTVTSAQKNPTAFYLCASSVRAVRTSETQYFGPGTRLLVL.

This chain joins TRBV29-1 and TRBJ2-5, with TRBD1 matching over 11 bases. The V gene end was trimmed by 4 bases and the J gene end by 4 bases; junction bases not matched to a gene: 8. Looked up from germline, CDR1 is SQVTM and CDR2 is ANQGSEA. This CDR3 spans 15 amino acids. CDR3 sequence reads: CSVARDRGELETQYF. CDR3 in DNA: TGCAGCGTTGCCCGGGACAGGGGGGAGTTAGAGACCCAGTACTTC.

This clonotype has just one count. One junction end does not reproduce the germline sequence, and a read error may be involved. V is TRBV7-2 and J is TRBJ2-7, with D perhaps TRBD1 (5 bases). Germline loops: CDR1 SGHTA, CDR2 FQGNSA. This CDR3 region has 15 residues. DNA of the CDR3: TGCGCCAGCAGCCAAGCGCAGGACAAATCCTACGAGCCCTACTTC. Translating gives CASSQAQDKSYEPYF.

This clonotype was picked up many times. V and J are TRBV30 and TRBJ2-7, with TRBD2 matching 7 bases. The CDR3 consists of 14 residues. Germline assignment: CDR1 GTSNPN and CDR2 SVGIG (reference sequence). Unmatched junction bases numbered 8, after V lost 3 bases and J lost 3 bases. CDR3 sequence (DNA): TGTGCCTGGAGCCCACGGACGGGAGGCTACGAGCAGTACTTC. This gives the protein CAWSPRTGGYEQYF.

Comments on this clonotype: At one end, the junction sequence differs from germline, possibly due to a read error. V usage is TRBV5-1 and J usage is TRBJ1-1; D gene uncertain. The CDR3 has 16 residues. Germline values: CDR1 SGHRS, CDR2 YFSETQ. The DNA of the CDR3 is TGTGCCAGCAGCCATGTTAAATTGACCGAGACCACTGAAGCTTTCTTT. Translation gives CASSHVKLTETTEAFF.

This chain joins TRBV19 and TRBJ2-7; TRBD2 is a possible D gene (6 bases). Trimming removed 3 bases at V and 2 bases at J, with 11 bases between. CDR3 size: 14 residues. Germline-derived CDR1 and CDR2 are LNHDA and SQIVND (reference sequence). The CDR3 region has the DNA TGTGCCAGTAGTATCGTCTGGGGGGCCTACGAGCAGTACTTC. Translating gives CASSIVWGAYEQYF.

Notes on this clonotype: Since no conserved phenylalanine or tryptophan closes the CDR3, a read error is the likely cause. The limits of the CDR3 on the DNA are not certain, so only TCRdb's listed CDR3 is given. The CDR3 spells CASSDHRGGENTSYL. This chain uses TRBV2 with TRBJ1-3; TRBD1 was called by the table and not checked on the DNA. The CDR3 is 15 residues long, ends included. Germline V gene data show CDR1 as SNHLY and CDR2 as FYNNEI.

The V and J genes are TRBV6-1 and TRBJ2-2; the match to TRBD2 covers 8 bases. With 0 bases clipped from V and 3 bases from J, the junction kept 3 bases outside the gene matches. Germline loops: CDR1 MNHNS, CDR2 SASEGT. The CDR3 extends over 16 amino acids. CDR3 sequence (DNA): TGTGCCAGCAGTGAAGCGCGGGGGGCCTACACCGGGGAGCTGTTTTTT. Translated: CASSEARGAYTGELFF.

There are a few counts of this clonotype. The chain employs TRBV18 and TRBJ2-3, with 7 bases matching TRBD1. After removal of 3 bases from V and 0 bases from J, the junction contained 6 bases not matched to a gene. This CDR3 is built from 16 residues. Looked up from germline, CDR1 is KGHSH and CDR2 is LQKENI. CDR3 sequence reads: CASSPLAGGSTDTQYF. CDR3 DNA sequence: TGTGCCAGCTCACCGCTGGCAGGGGGAAGCACAGATACGCAGTATTTT.